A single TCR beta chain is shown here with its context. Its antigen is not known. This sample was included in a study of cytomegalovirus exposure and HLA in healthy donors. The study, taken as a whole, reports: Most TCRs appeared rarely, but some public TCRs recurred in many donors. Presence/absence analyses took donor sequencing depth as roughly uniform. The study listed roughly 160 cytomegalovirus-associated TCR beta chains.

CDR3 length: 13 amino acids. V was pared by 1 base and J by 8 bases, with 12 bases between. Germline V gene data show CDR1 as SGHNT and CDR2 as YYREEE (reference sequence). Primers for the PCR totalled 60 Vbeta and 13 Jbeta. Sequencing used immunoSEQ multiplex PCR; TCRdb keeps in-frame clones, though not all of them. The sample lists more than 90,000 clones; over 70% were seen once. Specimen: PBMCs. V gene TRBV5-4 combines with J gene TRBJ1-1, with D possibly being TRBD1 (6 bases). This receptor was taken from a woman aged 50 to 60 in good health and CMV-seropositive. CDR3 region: CASSLLGGAEAFF. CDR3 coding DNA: TGTGCCAGCAGCTTGCTGGGGGGGGCAGAAGCTTTCTTT.